The present entry profiles one TCR beta chain with its context. Its antigen is currently unknown. The data originate from a study of cytomegalovirus exposure and HLA in healthy donors. The study's findings and limits: About 87% or about 30% of the time was how often most TCR beta V segments were productive, according to an earlier analysis. For most subjects, TCR beta sequences were reported to predict HLA-A and HLA-B alleles with accuracy.

The CDR3 has 16 residues. Trimming took off 0 bases at V and 6 bases at J, with 15 bases between the two ends. Germline loops: CDR1 SGDLS, CDR2 YYNGEE. Primers: 60 Vbeta forward and 13 Jbeta reverse. Sequenced by immunoSEQ multiplex PCR; TCRdb stores in-frame clones only, minus some. The profile shows about 120,000 clones, approximately 80% of them singletons. This clonotype was obtained from a woman aged 30 to 39 in good health and CMV-seronegative. The sample consisted of PBMCs. The rearrangement joins TRBV9 to TRBJ2-2, with a weak D call TRBD2 (6 bases). As DNA, the CDR3 is TGTGCCAGCAGCGTAGACGGGAGTTGGCAGGCCGGGGAGCTGTTTTTT. Translating it yields CASSVDGSWQAGELFF.